The next 9 T cell receptor beta chains were all read from a single sample in a study of OX40 agonist ivuxolimab in advanced cancers. Sequencing was performed with immunoSEQ multiplex PCR; in TCRdb, only in-frame clones are kept and a portion is missing. This sample yields approximately 80,000 clones, of which about 94% are seen a single time; over 8.5% belongs to the top ten. The source material was CD4+ or CD8+ T cells sorted from blood, sampled in a trial of the OX40 agonist ivuxolimab. The receptors here all came from an adult with an advanced solid tumor such as melanoma, head and neck, liver or kidney cancer.

This rearrangement joins TRBV4-1 to TRBJ2-2; a weak D match, TRBD1 (6 bases). V lost 0 bases to trimming and J lost 7 bases, with 15 bases between them. Germline-derived CDR1 and CDR2 are MGHRA and YSYEKL. This CDR3 has 16 residues. CDR3 coding DNA: TGCGCCAGCAGCCAAGATAGTCACAGGGTGAGCGGGGAGCTGTTTTTT. This sequence encodes CASSQDSHRVSGELFF.

The V call is TRBV9, the J call TRBJ2-1; TRBD1 agrees at 8 bases. After removal of 3 bases from V and 2 bases from J, the junction contained 7 bases not matched to a gene. CDR1 SGDLS and CDR2 YYNGEE come from the germline V gene. CDR3 length: 16 residues. The CDR3 region is CASSALAQGAYNEQFF. The CDR3 coding sequence is TGTGCCAGCAGCGCTCTTGCACAGGGGGCCTACAATGAGCAGTTCTTC.

This clone appeared once. The rearrangement uses TRBV4-2 and TRBJ1-2; D is undetermined. Germline values: CDR1 LGHNA, CDR2 YNFKEQ. V gave up 5 bases and J gave up 2 bases, with 9 bases separating them. This CDR3 is built from 13 residues. DNA of the CDR3: TGTGCCAGCAGCTCGGAGGTGAACTATGGCTACACCTTC. This translates into CASSSEVNYGYTF.

This chain links TRBV7-9 with TRBJ2-2; D uncertain. V lost 4 bases to trimming and J lost 8 bases, with 11 bases between them. Germline V gene sequence: CDR1 SEHNR, CDR2 FQNEAQ (reference sequence). The CDR3 runs 13 residues. DNA of the CDR3: TGTGCCAGCAGCTCCGGCCCCGCAGGGGAGCTGTTTTTT. Translated: CASSSGPAGELFF. The whole variable domain, remainder taken from reference TRBV7-9 and TRBJ2-2, is DTGVSQNPRHKITKRGQNVTFRCDPISEHNRLYWYRQTLGQGPEFLTYFQNEAQLEKSRLLSDRFSAERPKGSFSTLEIQRTEQGDSAMYLCASSSGPAGELFFGEGSRLTVL.

The chain's CDR3 is CASHLGSNTEAFF. The DNA of the CDR3 is TGTGCCAGCCACTTGGGCAGTAACACTGAAGCTTTCTTT. The gene calls are TRBV7-2 and TRBJ1-1; D not certain. Germline CDR1 is SGHTA and CDR2 is FQGNSA. The CDR3 has 13 residues. Trimming left V 8 bases short and J 2 bases short, with 12 bases between.

This chain joins TRBV27 and TRBJ2-7, with unresolved D. CDR3 length: 13 residues. Per germline, CDR1 MNHEY and CDR2 SMNVEV (reference sequence). The V gene lost 5 bases and the J gene lost 6 bases, with 14 bases spanning the gap. The CDR3 DNA is TGTGCCAGCAGTCCGACATCGTGGTCCGAGCAGTACTTC. Protein sequence: CASSPTSWSEQYF.

The rearrangement links TRBV7-3 to TRBJ2-3, with D uncertain. The V gene lost 1 base and the J gene lost 0 bases, with 11 bases spanning the gap. The CDR3 spans 16 residues. CDR1 and CDR2 (germline): SGHTA, FQGTGA. In DNA, the CDR3 is TGTGCCAGCAGCTTAAGCTCTCAGATAAGCACAGATACGCAGTATTTT. This encodes CASSLSSQISTDTQYF.

The J gene is TRBJ2-3, the V gene TRBV9; D perhaps matches TRBD2 (5 bases). CDR1 is SGDLS, CDR2 YYNGEE, per germline. V was cut by 4 bases and J by 0 bases, with 18 bases left in between. The CDR3 length is 17 residues. CDR3 coding DNA: TGTGCCAGCAGCCTCGCGAGGGATGGACCTAGCACAGATACGCAGTATTTT. It encodes CASSLARDGPSTDTQYF.

This chain uses TRBV6-5 with TRBJ1-2; 8 bases match TRBD1. Germline CDR1 reads MNHEY; CDR2 reads SVGAGI. Unmatched junction bases numbered 5, after V lost 5 bases and J lost 3 bases. The CDR3 sequence is 14 residues long. The CDR3 protein is CASSARTGYYGYTF. The DNA for the CDR3 is TGTGCCAGCAGTGCAAGGACAGGGTACTATGGCTACACCTTC.